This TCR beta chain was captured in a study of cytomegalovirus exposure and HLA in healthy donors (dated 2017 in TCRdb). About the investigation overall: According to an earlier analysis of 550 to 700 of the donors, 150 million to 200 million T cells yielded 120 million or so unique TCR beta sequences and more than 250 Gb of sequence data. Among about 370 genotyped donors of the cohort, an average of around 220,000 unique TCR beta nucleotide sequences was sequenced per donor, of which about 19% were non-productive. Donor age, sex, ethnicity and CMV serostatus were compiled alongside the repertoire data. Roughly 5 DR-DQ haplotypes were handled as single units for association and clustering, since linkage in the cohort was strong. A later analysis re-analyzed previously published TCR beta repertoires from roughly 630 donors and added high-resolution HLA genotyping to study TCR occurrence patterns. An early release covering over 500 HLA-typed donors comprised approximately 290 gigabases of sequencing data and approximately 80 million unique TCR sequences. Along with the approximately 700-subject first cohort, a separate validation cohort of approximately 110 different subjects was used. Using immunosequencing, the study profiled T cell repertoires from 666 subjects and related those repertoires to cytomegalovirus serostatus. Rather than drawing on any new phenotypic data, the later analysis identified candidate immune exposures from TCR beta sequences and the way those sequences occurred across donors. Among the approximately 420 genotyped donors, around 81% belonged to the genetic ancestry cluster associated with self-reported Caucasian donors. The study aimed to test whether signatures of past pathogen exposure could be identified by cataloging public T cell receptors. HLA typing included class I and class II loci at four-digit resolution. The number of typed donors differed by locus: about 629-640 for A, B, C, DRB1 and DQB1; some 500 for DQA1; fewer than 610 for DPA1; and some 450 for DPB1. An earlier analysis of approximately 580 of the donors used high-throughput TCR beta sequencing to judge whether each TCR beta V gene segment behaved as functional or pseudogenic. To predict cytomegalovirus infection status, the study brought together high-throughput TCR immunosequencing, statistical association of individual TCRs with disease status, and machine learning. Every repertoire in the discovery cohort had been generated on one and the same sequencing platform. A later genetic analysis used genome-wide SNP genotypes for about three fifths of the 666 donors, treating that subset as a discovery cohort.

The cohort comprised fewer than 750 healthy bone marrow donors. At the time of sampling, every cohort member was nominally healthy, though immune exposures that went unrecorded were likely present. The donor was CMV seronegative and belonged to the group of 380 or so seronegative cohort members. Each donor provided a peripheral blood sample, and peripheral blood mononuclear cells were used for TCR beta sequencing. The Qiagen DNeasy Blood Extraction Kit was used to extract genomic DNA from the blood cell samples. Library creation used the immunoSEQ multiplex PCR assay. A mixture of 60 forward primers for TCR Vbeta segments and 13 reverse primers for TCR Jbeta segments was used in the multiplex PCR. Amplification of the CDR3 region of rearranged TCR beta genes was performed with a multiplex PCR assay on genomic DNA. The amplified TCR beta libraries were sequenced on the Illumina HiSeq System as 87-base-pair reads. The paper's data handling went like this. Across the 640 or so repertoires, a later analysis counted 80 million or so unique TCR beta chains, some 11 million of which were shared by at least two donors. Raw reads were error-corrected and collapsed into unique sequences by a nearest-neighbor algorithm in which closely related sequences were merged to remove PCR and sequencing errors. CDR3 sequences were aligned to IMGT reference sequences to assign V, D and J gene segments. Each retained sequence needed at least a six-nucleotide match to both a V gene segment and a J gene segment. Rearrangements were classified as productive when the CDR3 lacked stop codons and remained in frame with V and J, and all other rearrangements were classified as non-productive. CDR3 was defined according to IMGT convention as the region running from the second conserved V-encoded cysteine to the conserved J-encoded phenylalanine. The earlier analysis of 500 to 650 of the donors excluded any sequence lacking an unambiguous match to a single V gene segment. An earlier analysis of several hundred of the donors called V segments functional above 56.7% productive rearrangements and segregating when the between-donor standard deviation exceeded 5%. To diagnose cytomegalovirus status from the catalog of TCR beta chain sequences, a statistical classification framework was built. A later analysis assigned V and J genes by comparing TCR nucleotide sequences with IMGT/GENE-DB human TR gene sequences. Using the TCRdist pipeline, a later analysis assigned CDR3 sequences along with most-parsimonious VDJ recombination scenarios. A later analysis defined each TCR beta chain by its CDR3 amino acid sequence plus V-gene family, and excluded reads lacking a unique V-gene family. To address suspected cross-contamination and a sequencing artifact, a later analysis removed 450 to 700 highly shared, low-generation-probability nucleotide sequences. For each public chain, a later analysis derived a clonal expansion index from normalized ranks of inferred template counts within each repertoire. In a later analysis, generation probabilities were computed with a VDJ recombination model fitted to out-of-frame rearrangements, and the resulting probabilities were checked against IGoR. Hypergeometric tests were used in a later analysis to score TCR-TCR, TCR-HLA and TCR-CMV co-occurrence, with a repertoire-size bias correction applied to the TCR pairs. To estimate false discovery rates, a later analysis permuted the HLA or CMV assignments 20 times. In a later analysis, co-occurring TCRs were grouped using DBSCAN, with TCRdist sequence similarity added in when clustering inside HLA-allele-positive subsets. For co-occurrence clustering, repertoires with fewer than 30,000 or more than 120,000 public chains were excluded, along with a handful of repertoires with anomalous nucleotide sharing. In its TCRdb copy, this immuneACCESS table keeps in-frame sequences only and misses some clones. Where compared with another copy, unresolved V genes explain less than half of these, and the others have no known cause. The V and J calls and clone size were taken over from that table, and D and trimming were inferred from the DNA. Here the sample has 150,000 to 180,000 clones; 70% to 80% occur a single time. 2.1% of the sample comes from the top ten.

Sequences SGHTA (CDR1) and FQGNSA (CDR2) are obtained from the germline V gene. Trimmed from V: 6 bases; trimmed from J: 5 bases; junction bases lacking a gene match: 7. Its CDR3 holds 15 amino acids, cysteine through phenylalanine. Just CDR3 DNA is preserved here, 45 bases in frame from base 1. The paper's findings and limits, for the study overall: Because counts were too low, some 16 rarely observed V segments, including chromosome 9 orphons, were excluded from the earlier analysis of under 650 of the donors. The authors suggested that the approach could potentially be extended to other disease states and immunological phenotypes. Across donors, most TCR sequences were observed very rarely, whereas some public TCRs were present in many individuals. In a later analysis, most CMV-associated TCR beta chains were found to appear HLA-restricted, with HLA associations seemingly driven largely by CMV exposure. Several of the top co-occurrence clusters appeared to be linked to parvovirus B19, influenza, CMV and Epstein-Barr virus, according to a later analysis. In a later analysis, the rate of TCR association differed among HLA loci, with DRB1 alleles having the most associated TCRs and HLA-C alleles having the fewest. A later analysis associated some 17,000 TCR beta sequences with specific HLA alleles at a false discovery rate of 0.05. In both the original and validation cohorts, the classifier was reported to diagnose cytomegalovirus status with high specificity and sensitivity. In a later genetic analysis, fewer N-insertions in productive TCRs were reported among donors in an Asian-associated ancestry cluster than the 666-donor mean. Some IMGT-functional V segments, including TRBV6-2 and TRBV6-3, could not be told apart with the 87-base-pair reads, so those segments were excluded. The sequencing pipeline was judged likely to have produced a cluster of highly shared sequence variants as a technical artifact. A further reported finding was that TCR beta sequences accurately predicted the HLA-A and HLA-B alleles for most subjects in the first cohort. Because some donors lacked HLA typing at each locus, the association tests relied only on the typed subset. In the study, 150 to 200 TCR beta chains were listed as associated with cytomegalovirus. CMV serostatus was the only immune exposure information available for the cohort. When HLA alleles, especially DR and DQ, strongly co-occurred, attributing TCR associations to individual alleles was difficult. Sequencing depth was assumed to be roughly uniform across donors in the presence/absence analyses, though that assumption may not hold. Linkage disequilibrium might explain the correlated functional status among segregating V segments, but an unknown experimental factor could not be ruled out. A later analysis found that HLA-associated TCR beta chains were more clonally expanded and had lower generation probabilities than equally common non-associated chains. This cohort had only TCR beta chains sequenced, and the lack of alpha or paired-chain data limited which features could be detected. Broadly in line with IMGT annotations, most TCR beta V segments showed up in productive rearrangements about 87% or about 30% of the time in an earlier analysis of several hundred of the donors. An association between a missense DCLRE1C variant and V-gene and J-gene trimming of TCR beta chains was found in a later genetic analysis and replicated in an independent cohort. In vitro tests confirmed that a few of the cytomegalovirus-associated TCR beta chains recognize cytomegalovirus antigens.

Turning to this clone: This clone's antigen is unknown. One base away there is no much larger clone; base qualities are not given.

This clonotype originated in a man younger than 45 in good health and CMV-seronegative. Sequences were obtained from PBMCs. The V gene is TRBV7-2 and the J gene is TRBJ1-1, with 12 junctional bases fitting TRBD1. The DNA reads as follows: TGTGCCAGCAGGGGGGACAGGGGGCGTTATACTGAAGCTTTCTTT. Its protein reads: CASRGDRGRYTEAFF.